This T cell receptor beta chain was sequenced during a study of CD8 T cells in ankylosing spondylitis. The TCR beta libraries were generated through quantitative 5'-RACE incorporating molecular barcodes. A single record per CDR3 protein comes from TCRdb applying MiXCR to the 5' RACE reads. The sample has 30,000 to 45,000 distinct CDR3 sequences; about 9.4% are singletons. General study results and limits: Matched synovial fluid from ankylosing spondylitis patients was reported to be enriched for disease-linked clones. Earlier reports found some motif variants in synovial fluid and blood in reactive arthritis.

The CDR3 contains 15 residues. The germline CDR1 and CDR2 sequences are SGHRS and YFSETQ. With 2 bases removed from V and 2 bases from J, the gap between germline ends came to 10 bases. In its sample, this clonotype was seen many times. Its cognate antigen is unknown. Specimen: blood, either unsorted or a sorted T cell fraction (not recorded which). This chain links TRBV5-1 with TRBJ2-2, with D perhaps TRBD1 or TRBD2 (5 bases each). The sequence was obtained from a male donor with ankylosing spondylitis or in good health (not recorded which). The CDR3 DNA sequence: TGCGCCAGCAGCTTTACGGGGCGAAACACCGGGGAGCTGTTTTTT. It encodes CASSFTGRNTGELFF.